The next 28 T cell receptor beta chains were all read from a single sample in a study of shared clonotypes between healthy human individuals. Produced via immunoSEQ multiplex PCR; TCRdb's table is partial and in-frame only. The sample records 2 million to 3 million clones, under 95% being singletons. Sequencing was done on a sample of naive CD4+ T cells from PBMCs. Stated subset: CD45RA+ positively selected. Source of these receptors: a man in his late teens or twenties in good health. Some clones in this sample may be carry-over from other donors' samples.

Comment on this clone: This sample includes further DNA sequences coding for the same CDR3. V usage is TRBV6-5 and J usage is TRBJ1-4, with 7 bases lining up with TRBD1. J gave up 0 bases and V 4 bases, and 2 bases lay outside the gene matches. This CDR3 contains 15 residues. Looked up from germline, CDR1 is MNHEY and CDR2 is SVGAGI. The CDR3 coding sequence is TGTGCCAGCAGTTCGGGACAGACAACTAATGAAAAACTGTTTTTT. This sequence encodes CASSSGQTTNEKLFF.

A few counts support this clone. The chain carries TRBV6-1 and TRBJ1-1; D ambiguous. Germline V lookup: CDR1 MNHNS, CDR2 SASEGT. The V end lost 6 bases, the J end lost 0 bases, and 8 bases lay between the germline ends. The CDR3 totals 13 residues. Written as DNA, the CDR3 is TGTGCCAGCAGATTAGCATTGAACACTGAAGCTTTCTTT. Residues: CASRLALNTEAFF.

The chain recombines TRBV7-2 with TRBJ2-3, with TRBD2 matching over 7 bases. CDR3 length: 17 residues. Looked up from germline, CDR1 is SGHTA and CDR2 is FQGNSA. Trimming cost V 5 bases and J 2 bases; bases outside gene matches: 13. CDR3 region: CASSPYGWREFTDTQYF. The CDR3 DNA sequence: TGTGCCAGCAGCCCCTACGGGTGGCGGGAGTTCACAGATACGCAGTATTTT.

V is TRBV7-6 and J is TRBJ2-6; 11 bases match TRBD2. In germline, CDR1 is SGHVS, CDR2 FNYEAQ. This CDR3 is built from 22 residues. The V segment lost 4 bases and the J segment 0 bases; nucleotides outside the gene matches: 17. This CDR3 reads CASSSLEGQLAGVFSGANVLTF. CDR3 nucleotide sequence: TGTGCCAGCAGCTCCCTCGAGGGCCAACTAGCGGGAGTGTTCTCTGGGGCCAACGTCCTGACTTTC.

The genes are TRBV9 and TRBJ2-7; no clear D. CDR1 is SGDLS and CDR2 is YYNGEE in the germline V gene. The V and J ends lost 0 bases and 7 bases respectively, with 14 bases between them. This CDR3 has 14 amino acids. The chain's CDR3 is CASSVAAEHSEQYF. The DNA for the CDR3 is TGTGCCAGCAGCGTAGCGGCGGAACACTCTGAGCAGTACTTC.

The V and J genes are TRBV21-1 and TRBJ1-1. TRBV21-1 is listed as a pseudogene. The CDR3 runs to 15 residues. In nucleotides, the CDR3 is TGTGCCAGCAGCATTATGGACACCTGGAGGACTGAAGCTTTCTTT. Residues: CASSIMDTWRTEAFF.

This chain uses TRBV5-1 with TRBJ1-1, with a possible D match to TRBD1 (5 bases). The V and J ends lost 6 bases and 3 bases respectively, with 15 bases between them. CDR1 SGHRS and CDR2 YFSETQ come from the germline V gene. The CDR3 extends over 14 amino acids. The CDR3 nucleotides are TGCGCCAGCACCTACCAGGGAGGGGACACTGAAGCTTTCTTT. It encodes CASTYQGGDTEAFF.

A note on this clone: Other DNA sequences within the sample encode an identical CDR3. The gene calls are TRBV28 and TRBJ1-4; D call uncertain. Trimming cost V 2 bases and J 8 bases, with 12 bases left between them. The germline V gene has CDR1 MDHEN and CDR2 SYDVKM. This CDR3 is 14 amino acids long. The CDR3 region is CASSLGPRGEKLFF. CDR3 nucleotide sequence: TGTGCCAGCAGTTTAGGGCCTAGAGGCGAAAAACTGTTTTTT.

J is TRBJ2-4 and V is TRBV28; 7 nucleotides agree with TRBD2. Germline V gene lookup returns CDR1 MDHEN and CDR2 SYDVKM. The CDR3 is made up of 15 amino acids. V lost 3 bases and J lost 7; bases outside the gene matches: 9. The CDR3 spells CASSFGQGGVNIQYF. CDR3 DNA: TGTGCCAGCAGTTTTGGTCAGGGAGGGGTGAACATTCAGTACTTC.

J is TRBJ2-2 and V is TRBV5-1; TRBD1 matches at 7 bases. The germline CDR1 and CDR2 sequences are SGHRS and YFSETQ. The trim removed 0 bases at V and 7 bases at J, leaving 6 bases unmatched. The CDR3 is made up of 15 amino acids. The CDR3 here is CASSLEGGAGGELFF. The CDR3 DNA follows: TGCGCCAGCAGCTTGGAAGGGGGCGCAGGCGGGGAGCTGTTTTTT. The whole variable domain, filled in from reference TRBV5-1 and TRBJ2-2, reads KAGVTQTPRYLIKTRGQQVTLSCSPISGHRSVSWYQQTPGQGLQFLFEYFSETQRNKGNFPGRFSGRQFSNSRSEMNVSTLELGDSALYLCASSLEGGAGGELFFGEGSRLTVL.

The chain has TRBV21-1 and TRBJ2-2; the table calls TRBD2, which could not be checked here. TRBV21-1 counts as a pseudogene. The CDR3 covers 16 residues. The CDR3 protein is CASSITSGRIIGELFF. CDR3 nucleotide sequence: TGTGCCAGCAGCATCACTAGCGGGAGGATTATCGGGGAGCTGTTTTTT.

In DNA, the CDR3 is TGTGCCAGCAGCTTGTTACGTGGGGGTCAGCCCCAGCATTTT. Translation: CASSLLRGGQPQHF. The rearrangement links TRBV5-8 to TRBJ1-5; possibly TRBD1 for D (5 bases). Germline V gene sequence: CDR1 SGHTS, CDR2 YDEGEE. Trimming removed 1 base at V and 6 bases at J, with 11 bases between. CDR3 size: 14 residues.

CDR3 protein: CASSYSPSNIFF. The CDR3 DNA follows: TGTGCCAGCAGTTACTCTCCATCTAATATTTTCTTT. The V gene is TRBV6-5, the J gene TRBJ1-1; D gene ambiguous. Germline CDR1 MNHEY, CDR2 SVGAGI. V lost 0 bases, J lost 13 bases, and 12 bases lay in between. CDR3 size: 12 residues.

CDR3 in DNA: TGTGCCAGCAGCCTCCCGACAGGGGATAGTGGAAACACCATATATTTT. It is translated as CASSLPTGDSGNTIYF. The chain uses TRBV11-3 and TRBJ1-3, with 8 bases aligning to TRBD1. The germline V gene encodes CDR1 SGHNT and CDR2 YENEEA. J lost 3 bases, V lost 5 bases, and 9 bases had no gene match. The CDR3 totals 16 residues.

The CDR3 here is CSVVTSGGPDTQYF. The DNA for the CDR3 is TGCAGCGTGGTGACTAGCGGGGGTCCAGATACGCAGTATTTT. The genes are TRBV29-1 and TRBJ2-3; TRBD2 matches at 12 bases. After removal of 6 bases from V and 4 bases from J, the junction contained 5 bases not matched to a gene. Germline V gene sequence: CDR1 SQVTM, CDR2 ANQGSEA. This CDR3 is built from 14 residues.

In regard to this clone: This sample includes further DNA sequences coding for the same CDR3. The CDR3 region is CASSVGLAGVTGELFF. CDR3 coding DNA: TGTGCCAGCAGCGTCGGACTAGCGGGAGTAACCGGGGAGCTGTTTTTT. V is TRBV9 and J is TRBJ2-2; 13 bases fit TRBD2. This CDR3 has 16 amino acids. The V gene's germline CDR1 is SGDLS and CDR2 YYNGEE. The J segment lost 5 bases and the V segment lost 2 bases, leaving 3 bases of the junction unmatched.

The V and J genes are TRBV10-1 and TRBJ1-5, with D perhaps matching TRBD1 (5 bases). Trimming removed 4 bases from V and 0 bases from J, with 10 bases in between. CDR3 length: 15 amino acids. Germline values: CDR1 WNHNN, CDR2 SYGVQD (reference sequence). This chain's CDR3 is CASSGKTVSNQPQHF. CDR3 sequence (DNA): TGCGCCAGCAGTGGCAAGACAGTTAGCAATCAGCCCCAGCATTTT.

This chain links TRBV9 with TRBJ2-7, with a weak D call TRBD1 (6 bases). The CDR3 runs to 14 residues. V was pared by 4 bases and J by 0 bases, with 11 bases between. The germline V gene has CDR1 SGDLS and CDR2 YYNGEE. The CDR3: CASSTGQSSYEQYF. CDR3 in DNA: TGTGCCAGCAGCACTGGACAGAGCTCCTACGAGCAGTACTTC. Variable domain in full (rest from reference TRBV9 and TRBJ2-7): DSGVTQTPKHLITATGQRVTLRCSPRSGDLSVYWYQQSLDQGLQFLIQYYNGEERAKGNILERFSAQQFPDLHSELNLSSLELGDSALYFCASSTGQSSYEQYFGPGTRLTVT.

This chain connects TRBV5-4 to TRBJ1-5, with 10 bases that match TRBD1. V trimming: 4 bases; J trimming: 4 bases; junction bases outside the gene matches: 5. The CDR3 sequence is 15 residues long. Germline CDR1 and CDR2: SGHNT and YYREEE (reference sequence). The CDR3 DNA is TGTGCCAGCAGCCCCGGGACAGGGGCAAATCAGCCCCAGCATTTT. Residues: CASSPGTGANQPQHF.

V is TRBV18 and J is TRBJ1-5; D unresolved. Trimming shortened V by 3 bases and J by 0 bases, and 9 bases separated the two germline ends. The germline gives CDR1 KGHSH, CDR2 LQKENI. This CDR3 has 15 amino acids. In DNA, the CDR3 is TGTGCCAGCTCACCCGGGGTTTTTAGCAATCAGCCCCAGCATTTT. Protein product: CASSPGVFSNQPQHF.

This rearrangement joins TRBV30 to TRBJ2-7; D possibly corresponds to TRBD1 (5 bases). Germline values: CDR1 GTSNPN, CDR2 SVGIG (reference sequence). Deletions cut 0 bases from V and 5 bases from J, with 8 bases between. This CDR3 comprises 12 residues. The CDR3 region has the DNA TGTGCCTGGAGTGTAGTCAGGGACGAGCAGTACTTC. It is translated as CAWSVVRDEQYF.

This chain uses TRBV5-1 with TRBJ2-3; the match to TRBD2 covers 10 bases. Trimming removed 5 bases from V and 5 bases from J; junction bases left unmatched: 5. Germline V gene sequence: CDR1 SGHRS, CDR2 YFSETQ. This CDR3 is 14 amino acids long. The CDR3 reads CASSGLAAGDTQYF. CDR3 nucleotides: TGCGCCAGCAGTGGACTAGCGGCAGGAGATACGCAGTATTTT. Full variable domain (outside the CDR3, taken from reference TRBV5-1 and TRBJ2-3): KAGVTQTPRYLIKTRGQQVTLSCSPISGHRSVSWYQQTPGQGLQFLFEYFSETQRNKGNFPGRFSGRQFSNSRSEMNVSTLELGDSALYLCASSGLAAGDTQYFGPGTRLTVL.

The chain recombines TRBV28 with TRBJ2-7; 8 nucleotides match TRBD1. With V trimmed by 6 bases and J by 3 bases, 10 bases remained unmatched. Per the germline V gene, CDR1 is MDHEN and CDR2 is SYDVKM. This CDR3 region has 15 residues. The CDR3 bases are TGTGCCAGCAGAGGCCCCGGACAGGGAGGCTACGAGCAGTACTTC. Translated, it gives CASRGPGQGGYEQYF.

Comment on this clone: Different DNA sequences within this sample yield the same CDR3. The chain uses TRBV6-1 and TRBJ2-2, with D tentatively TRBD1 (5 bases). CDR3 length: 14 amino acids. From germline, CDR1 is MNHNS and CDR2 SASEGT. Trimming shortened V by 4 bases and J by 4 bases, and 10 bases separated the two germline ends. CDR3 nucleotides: TGTGCCAGCAGTGCCACAGGTGGCACCGGGGAGCTGTTTTTT. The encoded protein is CASSATGGTGELFF.

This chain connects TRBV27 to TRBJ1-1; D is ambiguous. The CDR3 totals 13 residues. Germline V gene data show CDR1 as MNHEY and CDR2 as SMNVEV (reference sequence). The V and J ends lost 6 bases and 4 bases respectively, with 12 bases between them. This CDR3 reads CASRRAPGTEAFF. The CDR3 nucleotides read TGTGCCAGCAGACGGGCCCCGGGCACTGAAGCTTTCTTT.

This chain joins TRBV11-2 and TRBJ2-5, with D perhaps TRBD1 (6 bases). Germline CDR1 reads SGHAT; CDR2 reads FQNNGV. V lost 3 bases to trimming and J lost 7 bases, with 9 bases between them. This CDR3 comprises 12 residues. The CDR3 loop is CASSFQQGTQYF. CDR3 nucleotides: TGTGCCAGCAGCTTCCAACAGGGGACCCAGTACTTC.

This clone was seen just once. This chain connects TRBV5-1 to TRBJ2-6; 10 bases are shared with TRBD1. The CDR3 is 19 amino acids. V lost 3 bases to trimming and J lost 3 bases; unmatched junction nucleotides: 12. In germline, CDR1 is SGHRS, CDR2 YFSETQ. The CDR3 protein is CASSSTRRQGAFGANVLTF. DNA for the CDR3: TGCGCCAGCAGCTCAACCAGACGACAGGGGGCCTTTGGGGCCAACGTCCTGACTTTC.

CDR3 amino acids: CASSTPGTGAYEQYF. The DNA of the CDR3 is TGTGCCAGTAGTACCCCCGGGACAGGGGCCTACGAGCAGTACTTC. The chain uses TRBV19 and TRBJ2-7; 10 bases align to TRBD1. The CDR3 totals 15 residues. With V trimmed by 4 bases and J by 2 bases, 5 bases remained unmatched. Germline V gene sequence: CDR1 LNHDA, CDR2 SQIVND (reference sequence).